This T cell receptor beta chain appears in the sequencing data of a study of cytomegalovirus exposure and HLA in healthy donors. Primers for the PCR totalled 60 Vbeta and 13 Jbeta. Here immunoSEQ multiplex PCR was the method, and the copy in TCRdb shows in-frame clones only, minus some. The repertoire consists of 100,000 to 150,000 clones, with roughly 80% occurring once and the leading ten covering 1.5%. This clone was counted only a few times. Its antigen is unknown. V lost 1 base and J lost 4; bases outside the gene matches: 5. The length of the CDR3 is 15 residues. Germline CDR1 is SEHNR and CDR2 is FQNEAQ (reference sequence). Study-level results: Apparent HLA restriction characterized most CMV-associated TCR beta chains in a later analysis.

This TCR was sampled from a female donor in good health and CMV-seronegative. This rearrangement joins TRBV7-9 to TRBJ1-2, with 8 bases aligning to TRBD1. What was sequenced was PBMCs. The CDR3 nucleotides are TGTGCCAGCAGCTTAGGGACAGGGACGGGCTATGGCTACACCTTC. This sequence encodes CASSLGTGTGYGYTF. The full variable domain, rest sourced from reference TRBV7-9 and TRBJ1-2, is DTGVSQNPRHKITKRGQNVTFRCDPISEHNRLYWYRQTLGQGPEFLTYFQNEAQLEKSRLLSDRFSAERPKGSFSTLEIQRTEQGDSAMYLCASSLGTGTGYGYTFGSGTRLTVV.